This T cell receptor (beta chain) is drawn from a study of vaccination effects on CD4 cells after COVID-19. On this clone itself: The antigen remains unidentified.

Measured with immunoSEQ multiplex PCR; TCRdb has only the in-frame clones, and not every one. The sample shows roughly 20,000 clones, around 72% of them seen only once. Viral peptide pools were used in the ViraFEST assay to expand antigen-specific CD4+ T cells, and sequencing came afterward. When less than 11 days of culture had elapsed, CD4+ T cells were isolated. Neither prior SARS-CoV-2 infection nor positive nucleocapsid antibodies were present in the vaccine recipients. Cultures used fewer than 2.5 million PBMC per well, approximately 10 IU/ml IL-2 and about 10 ug/ml peptides. This clonotype originated in a human donor who received a COVID-19 vaccine. This specimen consisted of CD4+ T cells from PBMCs cultured with HCoV-NL63 spike peptides, obtained before COVID-19 vaccination.

As DNA, the CDR3 is TGTGCCAGCAGCGTTGGACAGGGTGAGAATTCACCCCTCCACTTT. The encoded protein is CASSVGQGENSPLHF. The rearrangement links TRBV9 to TRBJ1-6; 8 nucleotides align to TRBD1. With 2 bases clipped from V and 7 bases from J, the junction kept 5 bases outside the gene matches. Germline V gene sequence: CDR1 SGDLS, CDR2 YYNGEE. The CDR3 consists of 15 residues.